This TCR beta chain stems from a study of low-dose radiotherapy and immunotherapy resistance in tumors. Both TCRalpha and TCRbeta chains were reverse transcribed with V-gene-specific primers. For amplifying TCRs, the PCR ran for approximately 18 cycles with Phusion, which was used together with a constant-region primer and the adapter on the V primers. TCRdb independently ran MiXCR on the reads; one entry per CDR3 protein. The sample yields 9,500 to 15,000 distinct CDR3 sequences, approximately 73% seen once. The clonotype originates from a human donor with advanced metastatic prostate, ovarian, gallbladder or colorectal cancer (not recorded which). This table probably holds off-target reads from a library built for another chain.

The chain's CDR3 is CSAREGYQETQYF. In nucleotides, the CDR3 is TGCAGTGCTAGAGAGGGGTACCAAGAGACCCAGTACTTC. This sequence joins TRBV20-1 and TRBJ2-5; D unclear. Per germline, CDR1 DFQATT and CDR2 SNEGSKA (reference sequence). Trimming left V 0 bases short and J 0 bases short, with 5 bases between. The CDR3 extends over 13 amino acids.